Below, one T cell receptor beta chain is given with its context. Its specificity is not known. The data were taken from a study of shared clonotypes between healthy human individuals. Study-level points and caveats: Clonotypes not shared had lower generation probabilities than those common to all four donors.

Healthy adults negative for HIV, lacking recent acute infections or vaccinations, served as donors. It was across several immunoSEQ plates that each subset's genomic DNA was evenly split. Per the study methods: ImmunoSEQ only sent back junction sequences with no quality scores, so filtering was done differently. Sequencing was performed with immunoSEQ multiplex PCR; in TCRdb, only in-frame clones are kept and a portion is missing. D and trimming were read from the DNA, whereas the V and J calls and clone size are those reported in that table. The sample shows about 1.5 million clones, around 98% of them seen only once. The germline gives CDR1 SGHNT, CDR2 YENEEA. CDR3 size: 15 residues. With V trimmed by 2 bases and J by 9 bases, 9 bases remained unmatched.

The clonotype comes from a man younger than 45 in good health. The gene calls are TRBV11-3 and TRBJ2-1, with 8 bases matching TRBD2. Sequenced: naive CD4+ T cells sorted from blood. Documented subset: CD45RA+ positively selected. The CDR3: CASSLSPSGRGEQFF. DNA of the CDR3: TGTGCCAGCAGCTTAAGTCCCAGCGGGAGAGGTGAGCAGTTCTTC.